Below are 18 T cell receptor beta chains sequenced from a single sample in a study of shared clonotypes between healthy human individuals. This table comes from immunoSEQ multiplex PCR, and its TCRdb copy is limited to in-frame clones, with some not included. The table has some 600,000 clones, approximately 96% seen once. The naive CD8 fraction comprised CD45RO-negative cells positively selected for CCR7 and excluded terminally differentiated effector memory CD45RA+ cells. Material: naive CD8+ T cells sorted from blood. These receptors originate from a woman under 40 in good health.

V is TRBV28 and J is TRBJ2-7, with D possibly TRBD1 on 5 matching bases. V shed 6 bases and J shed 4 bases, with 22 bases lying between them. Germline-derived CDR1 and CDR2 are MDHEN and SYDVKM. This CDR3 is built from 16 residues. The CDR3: CASSENRYLNPYEQYF. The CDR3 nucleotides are TGTGCCAGCAGCGAAAACAGGTATCTTAACCCTTACGAGCAGTACTTC.

The CDR3 loop reads CASSLSTWGTNTDTQYF. As DNA, the CDR3 is TGTGCCAGCAGTTTATCCACCTGGGGGACTAACACAGATACGCAGTATTTT. The V gene is TRBV28, the J gene TRBJ2-3; 7 nucleotides agree with TRBD2. Losses at the gene ends were 1 base for V and 2 bases for J; bases not matched to a gene: 9. The CDR3 runs 17 residues. Germline lookup yields CDR1 MDHEN and CDR2 SYDVKM.

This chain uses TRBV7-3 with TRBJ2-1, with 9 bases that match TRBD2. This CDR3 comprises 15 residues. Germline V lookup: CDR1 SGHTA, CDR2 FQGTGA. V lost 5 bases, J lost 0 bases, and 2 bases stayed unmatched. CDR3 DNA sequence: TGTGCCAGCAGCCAGACTAGCGGCTCCTACAATGAGCAGTTCTTC. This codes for CASSQTSGSYNEQFF.

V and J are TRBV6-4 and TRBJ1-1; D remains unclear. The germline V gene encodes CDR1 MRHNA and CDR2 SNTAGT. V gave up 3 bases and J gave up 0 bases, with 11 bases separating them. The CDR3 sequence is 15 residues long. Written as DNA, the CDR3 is TGTGCCAGCAGTGAGGGCTTAGGGATGAACACTGAAGCTTTCTTT. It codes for CASSEGLGMNTEAFF.

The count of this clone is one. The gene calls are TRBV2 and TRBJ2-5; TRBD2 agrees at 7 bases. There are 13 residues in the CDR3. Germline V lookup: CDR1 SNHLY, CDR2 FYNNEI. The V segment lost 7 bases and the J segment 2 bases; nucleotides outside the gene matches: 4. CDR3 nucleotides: TGTGCCAGCAACCTAGCGGTTCAAGAGACCCAGTACTTC. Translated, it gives CASNLAVQETQYF.

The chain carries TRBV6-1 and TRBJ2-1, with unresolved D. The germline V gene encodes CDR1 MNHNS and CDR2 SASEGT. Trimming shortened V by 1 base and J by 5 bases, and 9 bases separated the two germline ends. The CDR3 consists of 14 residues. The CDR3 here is CASSEGPGHNEQFF. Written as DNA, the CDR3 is TGTGCCAGCAGTGAAGGCCCAGGCCACAATGAGCAGTTCTTC.

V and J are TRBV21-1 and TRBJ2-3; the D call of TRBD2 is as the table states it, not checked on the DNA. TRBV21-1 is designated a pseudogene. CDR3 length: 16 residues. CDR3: CASSKDTSSSTDTQYF. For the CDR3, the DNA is TGTGCCAGCAGCAAAGACACTAGTTCTAGCACAGATACGCAGTATTTT.

CDR3 nucleotides: TGTGCCAGCAGCTTGGTCCAAAAATACGAGCAGTACTTC. As protein: CASSLVQKYEQYF. This chain connects TRBV5-6 to TRBJ2-7; D is uncertain. The CDR3 has 13 amino acids. The germline CDR1 and CDR2 sequences are SGHDT and YYEEEE. V was cut by 0 bases and J by 4 bases, with 8 bases left in between.

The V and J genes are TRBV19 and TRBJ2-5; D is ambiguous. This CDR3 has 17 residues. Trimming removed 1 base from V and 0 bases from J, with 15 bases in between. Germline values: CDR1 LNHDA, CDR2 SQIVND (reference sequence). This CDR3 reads CASSIVPGVLNQETQYF. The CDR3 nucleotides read TGTGCCAGTAGTATAGTTCCGGGCGTACTCAACCAAGAGACCCAGTACTTC.

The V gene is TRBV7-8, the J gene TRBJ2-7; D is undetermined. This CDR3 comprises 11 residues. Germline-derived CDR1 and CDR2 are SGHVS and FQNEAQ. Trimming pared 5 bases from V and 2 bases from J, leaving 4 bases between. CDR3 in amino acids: CASSVTYEQYF. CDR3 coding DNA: TGTGCCAGCAGCGTAACCTACGAGCAGTACTTC.

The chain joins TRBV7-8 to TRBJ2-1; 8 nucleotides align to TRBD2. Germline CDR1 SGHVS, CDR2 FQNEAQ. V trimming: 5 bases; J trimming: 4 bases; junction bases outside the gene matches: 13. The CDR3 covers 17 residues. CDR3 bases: TGTGCCAGCAGCCCCCACCCCCAGCGGGAGACTTACAATGAGCAGTTCTTC. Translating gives CASSPHPQRETYNEQFF.

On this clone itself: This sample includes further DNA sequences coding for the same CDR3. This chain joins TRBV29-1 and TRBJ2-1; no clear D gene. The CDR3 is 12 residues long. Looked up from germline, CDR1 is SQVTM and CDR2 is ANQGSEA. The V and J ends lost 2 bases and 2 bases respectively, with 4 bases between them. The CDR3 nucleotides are TGCAGCGTTGAACTGACCTACAATGAGCAGTTCTTC. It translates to CSVELTYNEQFF.

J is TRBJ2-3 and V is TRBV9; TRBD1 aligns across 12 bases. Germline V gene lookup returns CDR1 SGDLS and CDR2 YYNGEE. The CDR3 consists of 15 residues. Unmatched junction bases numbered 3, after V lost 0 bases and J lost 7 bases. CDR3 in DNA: TGTGCCAGCAGCGTAGGGGACAGGGGGCTGCATACGCAGTATTTT. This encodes CASSVGDRGLHTQYF.

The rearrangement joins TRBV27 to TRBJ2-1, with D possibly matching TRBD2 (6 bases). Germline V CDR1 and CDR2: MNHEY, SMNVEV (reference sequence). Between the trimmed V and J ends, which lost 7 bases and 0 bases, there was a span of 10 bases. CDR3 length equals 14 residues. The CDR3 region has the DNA TGTGCCAGCACACGGGGGAGCTCCTACAATGAGCAGTTCTTC. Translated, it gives CASTRGSSYNEQFF.

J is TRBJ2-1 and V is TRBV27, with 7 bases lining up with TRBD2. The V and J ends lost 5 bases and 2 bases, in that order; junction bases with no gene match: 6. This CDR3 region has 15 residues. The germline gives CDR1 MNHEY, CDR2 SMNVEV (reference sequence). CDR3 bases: TGTGCCAGCAGTGTTCTAGCGGTCGCCTACAATGAGCAGTTCTTC. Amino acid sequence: CASSVLAVAYNEQFF.

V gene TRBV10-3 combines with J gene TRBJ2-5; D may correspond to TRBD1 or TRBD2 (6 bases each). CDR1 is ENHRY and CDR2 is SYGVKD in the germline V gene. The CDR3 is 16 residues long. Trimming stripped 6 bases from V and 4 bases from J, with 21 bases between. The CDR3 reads CAISRPPGGGGETQYF. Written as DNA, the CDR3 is TGTGCCATCAGCCGGCCCCCAGGAGGGGGAGGAGAGACCCAGTACTTC.

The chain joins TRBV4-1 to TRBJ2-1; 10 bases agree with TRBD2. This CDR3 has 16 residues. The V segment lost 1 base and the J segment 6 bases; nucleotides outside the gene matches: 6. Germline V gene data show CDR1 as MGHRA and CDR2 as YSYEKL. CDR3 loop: CASSQAGASGSNEQFF. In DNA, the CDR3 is TGCGCCAGCAGCCAAGCGGGCGCTAGCGGGAGCAATGAGCAGTTCTTC.

This CDR3 is CASSQDFYWRETSSYEQYF. Here the CDR3 DNA reads TGTGCCAGCAGCCAAGATTTCTACTGGCGGGAGACCAGCTCCTACGAGCAGTACTTC. V is TRBV4-2 and J is TRBJ2-7; 7 bases agree with TRBD2. With V trimmed by 0 bases and J by 0 bases, 14 bases remained unmatched. The CDR3 loop spans 19 amino acids. Per the germline V gene, CDR1 is LGHNA and CDR2 is YNFKEQ.